Each of the 2 T cell receptor beta chains below was sequenced from the same sample in a study of T cells of healthy individuals. TCRdb fed the 5' RACE reads into MiXCR, producing one record per CDR3 protein. The sample includes over 40,000 distinct CDR3 sequences, about 5% seen only once; the top ten take 9.2%. Every receptor here comes from a human donor in good health.

This clonotype was counted at least ten times. CDR3 DNA: TGTGCCAGCAGCCCCGACAGGAGCACAGATACGCAGTATTTT. Amino acid sequence: CASSPDRSTDTQYF. This chain links TRBV16 with TRBJ2-3; possibly TRBD1 for D (6 bases). Germline CDR1 KGHSY, CDR2 FQNENV. The germline V and J ends were trimmed by 4 bases and 0 bases, with 8 bases remaining between them. CDR3 length equals 14 residues.

This clonotype was detected ten times or more. This sequence joins TRBV5-5 and TRBJ1-2, with 7 bases that match TRBD1. The CDR3 runs to 14 residues. V lost 0 bases, J lost 7 bases, and 6 bases stayed unmatched. The germline V gene has CDR1 SGHKS and CDR2 YYEKEE (reference sequence). The CDR3 DNA reads as TGTGCCAGCAGCTTGGAGGGGGCGCGGGTTGGCTACACCTTC. Protein sequence: CASSLEGARVGYTF.